The 3 T cell receptor beta chains presented below share a single source sample, sequenced in a study of blood T cell repertoires in COVID-19. TCRdb keeps only in-frame clones here, not all; method: immunoSEQ multiplex PCR. The sample lists 200,000 to 300,000 clones; around 89% were seen once. Sequencing was performed on peripheral blood. The origin of the receptors is a woman between 35 and 50 years old with acute or convalescent COVID-19.

The chain carries TRBV5-4 and TRBJ1-2, with D tentatively TRBD1 (6 bases). This CDR3 contains 14 residues. CDR1 is SGHNT and CDR2 is YYREEE in the germline V gene (reference sequence). With 5 bases removed from V and 1 base from J, the gap between germline ends came to 12 bases. DNA for the CDR3: TGTGCCAGCAGGATGACAGGAGGTAACTATGGCTACACCTTC. This codes for CASRMTGGNYGYTF. The full variable domain, in which reference TRBV5-4 and TRBJ1-2 provide the parts outside the CDR3, is ETGVTQSPTHLIKTRGQQVTLRCSSQSGHNTVSWYQQALGQGPQFIFQYYREEENGRGNFPPRFSGLQFPNYSSELNVNALELDDSALYLCASRMTGGNYGYTFGSGTRLTVV.

The genes are TRBV7-3 and TRBJ2-1; no definite D call. V dropped 8 bases and J dropped 0 bases, with 8 bases sitting between them. The CDR3 has 13 residues. CDR1 is SGHTA, CDR2 FQGTGA, per germline. The CDR3 nucleotides read TGTGCCAGCTCCAAGAGCTCCTACAATGAGCAGTTCTTC. Translation: CASSKSSYNEQFF.

Here the CDR3 DNA reads TGTGCCATCAGTGAGGGGGGGAGTAGCAATCAGCCCCAGCATTTT. This gives the protein CAISEGGSSNQPQHF. The chain couples TRBV10-3 to TRBJ1-5; D is possibly TRBD1 (5 bases). Germline CDR1 and CDR2: ENHRY and SYGVKD. The length of the CDR3 is 15 residues. Trimming took off 2 bases at V and 0 bases at J, with 8 bases between the two ends.